A single sample gave rise to the 16 T cell receptor beta chains below, sequenced in a study of blood T cell repertoires in COVID-19. Measured with immunoSEQ multiplex PCR; TCRdb has only the in-frame clones, and not every one. The table records fewer than 20,000 clones, 70% to 90% of them present only once. The sample taken for sequencing was peripheral blood. These receptors originate from a middle-aged man with active COVID-19.

The gene calls are TRBV4-1 and TRBJ2-3; 8 bases match TRBD2. V lost 0 bases to trimming and J lost 6 bases; unmatched junction nucleotides: 5. The germline CDR1 and CDR2 sequences are MGHRA and YSYEKL. This CDR3 contains 15 residues. The CDR3 DNA is TGCGCCAGCAGCCAAGATCGAGCGGGAGCTGATACGCAGTATTTT. It encodes CASSQDRAGADTQYF.

In nucleotides, the CDR3 is TGTGCCAGCAGCCAGGGGACAGGGCTAAATCAGCCCCAGCATTTT. Translating it yields CASSQGTGLNQPQHF. The chain combines TRBV13 with TRBJ1-5; TRBD1 agrees at 9 bases. The J segment lost 4 bases and the V segment lost 5 bases, leaving 6 bases of the junction unmatched. Germline lookup yields CDR1 PRHDT and CDR2 FYEKMQ (reference sequence). The CDR3 runs 15 residues.

The V and J genes are TRBV29-1 and TRBJ1-1; TRBD1 is a possible D gene (5 bases). In germline, CDR1 is SQVTM, CDR2 ANQGSEA. The CDR3 has 14 amino acids. Trimming removed 4 bases from V and 1 base from J, with 13 bases in between. The CDR3 loop is CSVVWGRTNTEAFF. Written as DNA, the CDR3 is TGCAGCGTTGTTTGGGGCAGAACGAACACTGAAGCTTTCTTT.

The chain employs TRBV6-2 or TRBV6-3 and TRBJ2-5; perhaps TRBD1 as D (5 bases). The CDR3 is made up of 16 amino acids. V was pared by 3 bases and J by 4 bases, with 18 bases between. Germline CDR1 is MNHEY and CDR2 is SVGEGT. This chain's CDR3 is CASSYVGQIRRETQYF. The CDR3 bases are TGTGCCAGCAGTTATGTGGGGCAGATTAGGAGAGAGACCCAGTACTTC.

For the CDR3, the DNA is TGTGCCAGCAAAGGAGGGGTTGAGGGGCCCCAGCATTTT. Translation gives CASKGGVEGPQHF. The chain joins TRBV12-3 or TRBV12-4 to TRBJ1-5; TRBD1 is a possible D gene (5 bases). V dropped 7 bases and J dropped 9 bases, with 16 bases sitting between them. The CDR3 contains 13 residues.

The chain recombines TRBV13 with TRBJ2-7; D is perhaps TRBD1 (6 bases). This CDR3 is built from 16 residues. V was cut by 4 bases and J by 0 bases, with 16 bases left in between. Germline lookup yields CDR1 PRHDT and CDR2 FYEKMQ (reference sequence). CDR3 bases: TGTGCCAGCAGCTACCACCGGGACAAAAGCTCCTACGAGCAGTACTTC. Translation: CASSYHRDKSSYEQYF.

The chain recombines TRBV5-1 with TRBJ2-1, with D possibly being TRBD2 (5 bases). The CDR3 sequence is 14 residues long. Germline assignment: CDR1 SGHRS and CDR2 YFSETQ. V lost 4 bases and J 8 bases, leaving 16 bases between the germline ends. DNA for the CDR3: TGCGCCAGCAGCCCCTTCGGAGGTTCGCATGAGCAGTTCTTC. Amino acids: CASSPFGGSHEQFF.

The rearrangement joins TRBV10-3 to TRBJ1-6; D gene ambiguous. The CDR3 consists of 13 residues. V was shortened by 7 bases and J by 3 bases, with 7 bases between the two germline ends. Germline V CDR1 and CDR2: ENHRY, SYGVKD. The CDR3 here is CAIKELYNSPLHF. CDR3 DNA sequence: TGTGCCATCAAAGAGCTCTATAATTCACCCCTCCACTTT.

This chain connects TRBV9 to TRBJ2-1, with D possibly matching TRBD2 (6 bases). V was clipped by 4 bases and J by 3 bases, with 14 bases between them. Germline assignment: CDR1 SGDLS and CDR2 YYNGEE. The CDR3 loop spans 15 amino acids. The CDR3: CASSPPSVGYNEQFF. The CDR3 region has the DNA TGTGCCAGCAGCCCCCCTAGCGTAGGCTACAATGAGCAGTTCTTC.

The V and J genes are TRBV10-1 and TRBJ2-7; 11 nucleotides agree with TRBD2. This CDR3 is built from 16 residues. V shed 2 bases and J 2 bases; nucleotides not matched to a gene: 5. The germline CDR1 and CDR2 sequences are WNHNN and SYGVQD (reference sequence). CDR3 amino acids: CASSEASGRRPYEQYF. The CDR3, as DNA: TGCGCCAGCAGTGAGGCTAGCGGGAGGAGACCCTACGAGCAGTACTTC.

Only one count was recorded for this clone. The chain couples TRBV6-2 or TRBV6-3 to TRBJ2-5; perhaps TRBD2 as D (5 bases). This CDR3 is 14 amino acids long. Trimming removed 5 bases from V and 1 base from J, with 11 bases in between. Germline loops: CDR1 MNHEY, CDR2 SVGEGT. CDR3 sequence: CASSVAIRQETQYF. CDR3 nucleotides: TGTGCCAGCAGTGTAGCGATACGCCAAGAGACCCAGTACTTC.

The rearrangement uses TRBV6-2 or TRBV6-3 and TRBJ2-1; 9 bases match TRBD2. There are 15 residues in the CDR3. CDR1 is MNHEY, CDR2 SVGEGT, per germline. The V gene end was trimmed by 2 bases and the J gene end by 8 bases; junction bases not matched to a gene: 7. CDR3 region: CASSYGSSGIYEQFF. CDR3 nucleotides: TGTGCCAGCAGTTACGGGTCTAGCGGGATCTATGAGCAGTTCTTC.

The CDR3 nucleotides read TGTGCCAGCAGCAGATTATCCGGGGTCGGGGAGCTGTTTTTT. The encoded protein is CASSRLSGVGELFF. The rearrangement links TRBV7-2 to TRBJ2-2; tentatively, D is TRBD2 (5 bases). Deletions cut 5 bases from V and 7 bases from J, with 14 bases between. The CDR3 extends over 14 amino acids. Per the germline V gene, CDR1 is SGHTA and CDR2 is FQGNSA.

The chain links TRBV7-9 to TRBJ2-7; D is perhaps TRBD1 (5 bases). The CDR3 is 17 residues long. Trimming stripped 3 bases from V and 2 bases from J, with 20 bases between. Germline CDR1 and CDR2: SEHNR and FQNEAQ (reference sequence). In DNA, the CDR3 is TGTGCCAGCAGCTTCACCAGGGCCAGGGATTCCCCCTACGAGCAGTACTTC. Its translation: CASSFTRARDSPYEQYF.

V is TRBV2 and J is TRBJ1-5, with 10 nucleotides matching TRBD1. The CDR3 length is 15 residues. Germline-derived CDR1 and CDR2 are SNHLY and FYNNEI. Germline trimming cut 4 bases from V and 6 bases from J; bases unmatched to any gene: 6. The CDR3 spells CASSVTGGAGQPQHF. In DNA form, the CDR3 reads TGTGCCAGCAGTGTGACAGGGGGCGCGGGTCAGCCCCAGCATTTT.

V is TRBV9 and J is TRBJ2-1, with 14 bases matching TRBD2. Germline V gives CDR1 SGDLS, CDR2 YYNGEE. J gave up 9 bases and V 0 bases, and 5 bases lay outside the gene matches. This CDR3 is 16 amino acids long. The CDR3 DNA follows: TGTGCCAGCAGCGTAGGAGGACTAGCGGGAGGTGGTGAGCAGTTCTTC. Translating gives CASSVGGLAGGGEQFF.